These T cell receptor beta chains were read from a single sample in a study of control samples from healthy donors and cancer patients. Sequencing used immunoSEQ multiplex PCR; TCRdb keeps in-frame clones, though not all of them. The sample has some 70,000 clones; 75% to 90% are singletons. Input material: PBMCs. Receptor source: a woman between 45 and 65 years old with lung cancer. Both conserved end residues are part of each CDR3. A D gene is named only where the DNA matches it firmly. Not all rows give a size; the values are once, few, many and, for expanded clones, a class.

clone_size j_call d_call v_call cdr3_aa cdr3_nt
. TRBJ1-2 TRBD1 TRBV4-1 CASSQLTRDRGRYGYTF TGCGCCAGCAGTCAACTAACCAGGGACAGGGGAAGATATGGCTACACCTTC
. TRBJ1-5 TRBD1 TRBV7-2 CASSLQTGWDQPQHF TGTGCCAGCAGCTTGCAGACAGGGTGGGATCAGCCCCAGCATTTT
once TRBJ2-2 TRBD1 TRBV7-9 CASRQGDAGELFF TGTGCCAGCCGACAGGGCGATGCCGGGGAGCTGTTTTTT
. TRBJ1-2 TRBD1 TRBV7-3 CASSTDRGRGYTF TGTGCCAGCAGCACCGACAGGGGCCGTGGCTACACCTTC
few TRBJ1-2 TRBD1 TRBV10-3 CAIRRDRGLNYGYTF TGTGCCATCAGAAGGGACAGGGGGCTCAACTATGGCTACACCTTC
few TRBJ2-1 . TRBV20-1 CSASAGLGEQFF TGCAGTGCTAGTGCCGGACTGGGAGAGCAGTTCTTC
. TRBJ1-2 TRBD1 TRBV6-2/TRBV6-3 CASSYSTMGQGAYNYGYTF TGTGCCAGCAGTTACTCGACGATGGGACAGGGGGCTTATAACTATGGCTACACCTTC
. TRBJ1-5 . TRBV6-6 CASTQDVNQPQHF TGTGCCAGCACCCAGGATGTCAATCAGCCCCAGCATTTT
. TRBJ2-1 . TRBV27 CASSLLTSYNEQFF TGTGCCAGCAGTTTATTGACCTCCTACAATGAGCAGTTCTTC
. TRBJ2-7 . TRBV6-5 CASSYASSYEQYF TGTGCCAGCAGTTACGCCAGCTCCTACGAGCAGTACTTC
. TRBJ1-5 TRBD1 TRBV11-2 CASSGQGAGNQPQHF TGTGCCAGCAGCGGCCAGGGGGCTGGCAATCAGCCCCAGCATTTT
once TRBJ2-1 . TRBV7-2 CAVTGQPFYNEQFF TGTGCCGTTACAGGACAGCCCTTCTACAATGAGCAGTTCTTC
. TRBJ1-5 . TRBV2 CASSTGLSNQPQHF TGTGCCAGCAGTACCGGACTGAGCAATCAGCCCCAGCATTTT
few TRBJ1-1 . TRBV19 CASRFSDNSNTEAFF TGTGCCAGTAGGTTCTCCGACAATTCAAACACTGAAGCTTTCTTT
. TRBJ1-4 . TRBV6-5 CASSPGRFKEKLFF TGTGCCAGCAGTCCAGGACGGTTTAAGGAAAAACTGTTTTTT
. TRBJ1-1 TRBD1 TRBV4-3 CASSQDRSGTVYTEAFF TGCGCCAGCAGCCAAGACCGGTCCGGGACAGTGTACACTGAAGCTTTCTTT
. TRBJ2-5 . TRBV27 CASSLSMPRARETQYF TGTGCCAGCAGTTTATCAATGCCGAGGGCTCGGGAGACCCAGTACTTC
once TRBJ1-3 TRBD1 TRBV13 CASSRRGQGASGNTIYF TGTGCCAGCAGCCGCCGAGGACAGGGGGCTTCAGGAAACACCATATATTTT
. TRBJ1-1 . TRBV6-6 CASSFGSRPAFF TGTGCCAGCAGTTTTGGCTCCCGGCCGGCTTTCTTT
few TRBJ1-5 TRBD1 TRBV19 CASSNGQGGWDQPQHF TGTGCCAGTAGTAACGGACAGGGAGGTTGGGATCAGCCCCAGCATTTT
. TRBJ2-2 . TRBV9 CASSVGFTGELFF TGTGCCAGCAGCGTAGGGTTCACCGGGGAGCTGTTTTTT
. TRBJ1-4 . TRBV5-1 CASSWNTGTAGEKLFF TGCGCCAGCAGCTGGAACACGGGGACCGCGGGGGAAAAACTGTTTTTT
. TRBJ2-1 . TRBV11-3 CASSFRSSYNEQFF TGTGCCAGCAGCTTCCGGTCTTCCTACAATGAGCAGTTCTTC
. TRBJ2-1 . TRBV5-6 CASSLADSFSYNEQFF TGTGCCAGCAGCTTGGCGGACAGCTTCTCCTACAATGAGCAGTTCTTC
few TRBJ2-2 . TRBV29-1 CSASGPNTGELFF TGCAGCGCAAGCGGGCCGAACACCGGGGAGCTGTTTTTT
. TRBJ2-7 . TRBV13 CASSPNPDRTYGQYF TGTGCCAGCAGCCCTAATCCCGACAGAACCTACGGGCAGTACTTC
. TRBJ2-1 . TRBV18 CASSPEAGDHEQFF TGTGCCAGCTCACCGGAGGCAGGGGACCATGAGCAGTTCTTC
. TRBJ1-6 TRBD1 TRBV7-9 CASRDTGTGHSPLHF TGTGCCAGCAGAGATACCGGGACAGGGCATTCACCCCTCCACTTT
. TRBJ1-1 . TRBV6-5 CASSLRRGTEAFF TGTGCCAGCAGCCTCCGGAGAGGAACTGAAGCTTTCTTT
. TRBJ1-1 . TRBV7-6 CASSLGGAGEAFF TGTGCCAGCAGCTTAGGGGGGGCAGGGGAAGCTTTCTTT
. TRBJ2-3 . TRBV5-1 CASSLEAGKTDTQYF TGCGCCAGCAGCTTGGAGGCAGGGAAAACAGATACGCAGTATTTT
. TRBJ1-4 . TRBV18 CASSRMDSRVFATNEKLFF TGTGCCAGCTCACGGATGGACAGTCGGGTGTTCGCAACTAATGAAAAACTGTTTTTT
few TRBJ2-1 . TRBV2 CASGYGTEYNEQFF TGTGCCAGCGGCTACGGGACGGAATACAATGAGCAGTTCTTC
. TRBJ1-2 . TRBV14 CASSQVPAGGYTF TGTGCCAGCAGCCAAGTTCCGGCCGGAGGCTACACCTTC
. TRBJ1-2 . TRBV7-3 CASSSTGKAGYTF TGTGCCAGCAGTTCGACGGGAAAAGCCGGCTACACCTTC
. TRBJ2-4 . TRBV7-2 CASSFARGSDIQYF TGTGCCAGCAGCTTCGCCAGGGGAAGCGACATTCAGTACTTC
. TRBJ2-4 . TRBV18 CASSRAQGGNIQYF TGTGCCAGCTCACGAGCACAGGGCGGGAACATTCAGTACTTC
. TRBJ2-3 . TRBV3-1/TRBV3-2 CASSQAASTDTQYF TGTGCCAGCAGCCAAGCGGCTAGCACAGATACGCAGTATTTT
. TRBJ1-2 . TRBV20-1 CSASPFNYGYTF TGCAGTGCTAGTCCCTTTAACTATGGCTACACCTTC
. TRBJ2-7 . TRBV19 CASSMGPGDYEQYF TGTGCCAGTAGTATGGGCCCAGGGGACTACGAGCAGTACTTC
. TRBJ2-7 TRBD1 TRBV18 CASSRDRAYEQYF TGTGCCAGCTCACGGGACAGGGCCTACGAGCAGTACTTC
. TRBJ1-3 . TRBV7-9 CASSSPNGNTIYF TGTGCCAGCAGCTCCCCCAACGGAAACACCATATATTTT
. TRBJ1-1 . TRBV3-1/TRBV3-2 CASSQDGRTEAFF TGTGCCAGCAGCCAAGATGGGCGAACTGAAGCTTTCTTT
. TRBJ2-2 . TRBV21-1 CASSKEVEQRFLAGELFF TGTGCCAGCAGCAAAGAGGTGGAGCAAAGGTTCTTGGCAGGGGAGCTGTTTTTT
. TRBJ2-7 . TRBV6-2/TRBV6-3 CASSYHSGRSSYEQYF TGTGCCAGCAGTTACCATTCAGGGAGGAGCTCCTACGAGCAGTACTTC
few TRBJ1-2 . TRBV6-6 CASSPTPLQGYYGYTF TGTGCCAGCAGCCCTACTCCCTTACAGGGATACTATGGCTACACCTTC
. TRBJ2-2 . TRBV7-6 CASSLWTEGSGTGELFF TGTGCCAGCAGCTTGTGGACCGAGGGATCGGGGACCGGGGAGCTGTTTTTT
once TRBJ1-5 . TRBV28 CASSALSGHTNDQPQHF TGTGCCAGCAGTGCCCTCTCGGGACACACAAACGATCAGCCCCAGCATTTT
. TRBJ1-5 . TRBV5-6 CASSLFRDPSNQPQHF TGTGCCAGCAGCTTGTTTAGGGACCCTAGCAATCAGCCCCAGCATTTT
. TRBJ1-2 TRBD1 TRBV19 CASSMGSGQGDGYTF TGTGCCAGTAGTATGGGTTCGGGACAGGGAGACGGCTACACCTTC
few TRBJ1-1 . TRBV12-3/TRBV12-4 CASSPRVTEAFF TGTGCCAGCAGCCCCAGGGTAACTGAAGCTTTCTTT
once TRBJ2-2 TRBD2 TRBV15 CATSRESSGGRNTGELFF TGTGCCACCAGCAGAGAAAGTAGCGGGGGCCGGAACACCGGGGAGCTGTTTTTT